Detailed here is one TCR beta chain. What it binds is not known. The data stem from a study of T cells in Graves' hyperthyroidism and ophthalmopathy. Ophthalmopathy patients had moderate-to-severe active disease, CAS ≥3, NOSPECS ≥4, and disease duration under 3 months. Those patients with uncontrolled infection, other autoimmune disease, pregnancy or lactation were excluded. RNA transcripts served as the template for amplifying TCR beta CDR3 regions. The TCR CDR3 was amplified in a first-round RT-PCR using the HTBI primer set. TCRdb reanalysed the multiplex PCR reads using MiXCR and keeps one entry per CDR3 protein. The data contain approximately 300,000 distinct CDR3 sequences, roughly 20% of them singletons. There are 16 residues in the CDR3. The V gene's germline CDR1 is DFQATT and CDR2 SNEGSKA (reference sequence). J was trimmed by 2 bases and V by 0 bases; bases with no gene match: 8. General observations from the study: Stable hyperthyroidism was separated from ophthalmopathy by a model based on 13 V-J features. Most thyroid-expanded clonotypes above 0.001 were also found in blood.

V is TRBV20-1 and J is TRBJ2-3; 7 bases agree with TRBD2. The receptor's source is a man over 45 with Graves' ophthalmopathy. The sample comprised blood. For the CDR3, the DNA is TGCAGTGCTAGAGATTGGGTGGGAGGGTTCACAGATACGCAGTATTTT. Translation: CSARDWVGGFTDTQYF.